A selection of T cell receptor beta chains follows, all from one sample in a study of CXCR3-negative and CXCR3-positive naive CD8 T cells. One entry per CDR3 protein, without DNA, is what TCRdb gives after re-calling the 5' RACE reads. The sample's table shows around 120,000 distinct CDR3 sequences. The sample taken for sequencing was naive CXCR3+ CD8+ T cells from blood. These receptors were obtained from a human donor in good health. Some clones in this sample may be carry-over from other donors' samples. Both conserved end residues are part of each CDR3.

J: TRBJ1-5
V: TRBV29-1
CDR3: CSVLWQEHQPQHF

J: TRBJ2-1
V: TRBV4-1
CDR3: CASSPPGLGHNEQFF

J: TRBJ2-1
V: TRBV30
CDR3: CAWSVHNNEQFF

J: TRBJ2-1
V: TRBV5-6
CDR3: CASSFSYRLFDEQFF

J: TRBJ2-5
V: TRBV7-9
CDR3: CASSGVQETQYF

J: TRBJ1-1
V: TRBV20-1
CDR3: CSARVEGNTEAFF

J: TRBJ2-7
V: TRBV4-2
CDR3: CASSLGRGTAGEQYF

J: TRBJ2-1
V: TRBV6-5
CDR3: CASRPTSVGLHEQFF

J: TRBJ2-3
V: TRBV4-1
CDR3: CASSPLNTDTQYF

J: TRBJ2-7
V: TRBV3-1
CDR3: CASSQDSIPYEQYF

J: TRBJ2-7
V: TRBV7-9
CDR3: CASSPRDSNYEQYF

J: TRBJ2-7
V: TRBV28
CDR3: CASSSSMTYEQYF

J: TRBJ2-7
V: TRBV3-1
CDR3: CASSPVVGTPSYEQYF